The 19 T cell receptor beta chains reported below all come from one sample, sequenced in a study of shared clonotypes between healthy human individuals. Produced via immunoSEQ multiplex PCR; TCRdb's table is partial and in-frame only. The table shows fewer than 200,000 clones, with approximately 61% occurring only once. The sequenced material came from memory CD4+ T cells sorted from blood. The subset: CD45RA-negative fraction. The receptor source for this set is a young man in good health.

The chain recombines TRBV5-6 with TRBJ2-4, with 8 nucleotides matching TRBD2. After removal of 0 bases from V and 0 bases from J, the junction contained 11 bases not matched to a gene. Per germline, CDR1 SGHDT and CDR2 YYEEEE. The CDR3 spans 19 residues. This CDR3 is CASSLVFSGNNLAKNIQYF. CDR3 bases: TGTGCCAGCAGCTTGGTTTTTAGCGGGAACAATCTAGCCAAAAACATTCAGTACTTC.

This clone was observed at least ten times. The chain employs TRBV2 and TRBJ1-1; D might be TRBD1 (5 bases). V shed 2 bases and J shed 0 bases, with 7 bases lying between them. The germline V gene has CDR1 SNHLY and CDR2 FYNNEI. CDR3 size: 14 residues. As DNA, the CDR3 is TGTGCCAGCAGTGAACTGGGGGTGAACACTGAAGCTTTCTTT. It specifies CASSELGVNTEAFF.

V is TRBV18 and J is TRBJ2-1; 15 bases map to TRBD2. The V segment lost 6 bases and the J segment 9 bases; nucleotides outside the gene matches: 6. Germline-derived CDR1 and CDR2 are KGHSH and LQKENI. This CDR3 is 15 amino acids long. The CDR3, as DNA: TGTGCCAGCTCGCTGGGACTAGCGGGAGGAGTTGAGCAGTTCTTC. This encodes CASSLGLAGGVEQFF. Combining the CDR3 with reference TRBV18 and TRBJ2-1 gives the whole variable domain NAGVMQNPRHLVRRRGQEARLRCSPMKGHSHVYWYRQLPEEGLKFMVYLQKENIIDESGMPKERFSAEFPKEGPSILRIQQVVRGDSAAYFCASSLGLAGGVEQFFGPGTRLTVL.

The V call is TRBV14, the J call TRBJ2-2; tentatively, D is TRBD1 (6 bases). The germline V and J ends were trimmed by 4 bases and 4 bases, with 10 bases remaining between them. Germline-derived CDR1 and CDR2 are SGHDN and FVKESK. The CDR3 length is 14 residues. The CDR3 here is CASSRDIGTGELFF. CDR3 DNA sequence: TGTGCCAGCAGCCGGGACATAGGCACCGGGGAGCTGTTTTTT.

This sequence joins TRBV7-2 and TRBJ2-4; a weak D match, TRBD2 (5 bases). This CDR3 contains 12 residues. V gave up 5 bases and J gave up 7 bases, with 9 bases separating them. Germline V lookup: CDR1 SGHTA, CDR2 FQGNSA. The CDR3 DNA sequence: TGTGCCAGCAGCCTCCAGCGGAACATTCAGTACTTC. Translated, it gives CASSLQRNIQYF.

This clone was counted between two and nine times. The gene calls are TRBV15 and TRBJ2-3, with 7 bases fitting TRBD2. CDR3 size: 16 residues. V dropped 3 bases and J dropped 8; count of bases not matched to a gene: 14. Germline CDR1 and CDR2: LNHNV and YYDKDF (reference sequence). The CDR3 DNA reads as TGTGCCACCAGCAGGCCGCGGGGGAGTAGTACGCGTACGCAGTATTTT. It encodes CATSRPRGSSTRTQYF.

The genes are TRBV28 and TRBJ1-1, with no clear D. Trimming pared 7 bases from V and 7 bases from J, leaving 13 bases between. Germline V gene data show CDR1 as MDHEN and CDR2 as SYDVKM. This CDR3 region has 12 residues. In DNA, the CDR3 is TGTGCCAGCATCGACCGGGGAGATGAAGCTTTCTTT. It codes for CASIDRGDEAFF.

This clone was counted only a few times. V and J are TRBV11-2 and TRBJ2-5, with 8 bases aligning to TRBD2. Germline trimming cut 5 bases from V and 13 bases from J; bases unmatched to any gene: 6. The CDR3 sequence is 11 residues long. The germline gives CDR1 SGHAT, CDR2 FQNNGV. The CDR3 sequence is CASSPGLVAYF. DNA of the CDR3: TGTGCCAGCAGCCCGGGACTAGTCGCGTACTTC.

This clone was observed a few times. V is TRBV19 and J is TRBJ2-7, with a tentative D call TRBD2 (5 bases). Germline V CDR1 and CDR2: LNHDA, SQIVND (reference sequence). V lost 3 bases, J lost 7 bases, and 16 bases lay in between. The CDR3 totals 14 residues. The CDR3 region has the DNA TGTGCCAGTAGTATGAATTGGGGTCCGGGGGAGCAGTACTTC. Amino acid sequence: CASSMNWGPGEQYF. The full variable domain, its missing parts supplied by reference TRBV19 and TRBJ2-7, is DGGITQSPKYLFRKEGQNVTLSCEQNLNHDAMYWYRQDPGQGLRLIYYSQIVNDFQKGDIAEGYSVSREKKESFPLTVTSAQKNPTAFYLCASSMNWGPGEQYFGPGTRLTVT.

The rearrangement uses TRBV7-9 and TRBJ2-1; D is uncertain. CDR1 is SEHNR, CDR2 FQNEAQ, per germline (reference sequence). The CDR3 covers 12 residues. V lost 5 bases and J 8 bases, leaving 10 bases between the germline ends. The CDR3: CASSALVDEQFF. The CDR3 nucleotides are TGTGCCAGCAGCGCTCTCGTCGATGAGCAGTTCTTC.

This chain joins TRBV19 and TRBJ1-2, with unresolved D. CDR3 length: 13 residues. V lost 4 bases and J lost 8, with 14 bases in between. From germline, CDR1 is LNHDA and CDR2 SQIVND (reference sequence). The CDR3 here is CASSTHGVDGYTF. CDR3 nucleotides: TGTGCCAGTAGTACGCACGGGGTAGACGGCTACACCTTC.

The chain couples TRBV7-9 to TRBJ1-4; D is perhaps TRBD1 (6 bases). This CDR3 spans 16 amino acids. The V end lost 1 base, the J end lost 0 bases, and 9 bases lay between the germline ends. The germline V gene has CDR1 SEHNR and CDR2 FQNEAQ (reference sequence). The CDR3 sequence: CASSLGRDTTNEKLFF. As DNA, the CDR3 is TGTGCCAGCAGCTTAGGCAGGGACACAACTAATGAAAAACTGTTTTTT.

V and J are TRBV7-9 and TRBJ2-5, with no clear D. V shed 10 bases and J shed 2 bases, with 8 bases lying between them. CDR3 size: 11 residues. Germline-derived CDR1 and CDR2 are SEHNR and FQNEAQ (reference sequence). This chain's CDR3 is CAIYGQETQYF. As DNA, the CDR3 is TGTGCCATTTACGGTCAAGAGACCCAGTACTTC.

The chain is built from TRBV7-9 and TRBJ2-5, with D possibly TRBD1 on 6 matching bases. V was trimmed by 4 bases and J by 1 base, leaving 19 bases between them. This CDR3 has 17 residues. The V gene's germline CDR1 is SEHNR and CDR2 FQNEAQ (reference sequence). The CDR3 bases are TGTGCCAGCAGCTCAAACTCCCACTGGACAGTCCAAGAGACCCAGTACTTC. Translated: CASSSNSHWTVQETQYF.

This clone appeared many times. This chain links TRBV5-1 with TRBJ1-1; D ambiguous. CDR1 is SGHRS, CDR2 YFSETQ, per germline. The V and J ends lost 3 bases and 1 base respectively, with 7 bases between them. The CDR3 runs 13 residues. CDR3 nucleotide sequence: TGCGCCAGCAGCTCCCCGGGGAACACTGAAGCTTTCTTT. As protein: CASSSPGNTEAFF.

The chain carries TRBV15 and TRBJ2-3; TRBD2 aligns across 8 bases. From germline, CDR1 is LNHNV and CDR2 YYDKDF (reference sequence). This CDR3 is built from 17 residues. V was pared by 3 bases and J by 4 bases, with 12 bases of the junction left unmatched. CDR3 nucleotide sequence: TGTGCCACCAGCAGCCCCCAGGAGCGGGAGATCGCAGATACGCAGTATTTT. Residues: CATSSPQEREIADTQYF. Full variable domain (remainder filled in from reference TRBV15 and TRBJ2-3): DAMVIQNPRYQVTQFGKPVTLSCSQTLNHNVMYWYQQKSSQAPKLLFHYYDKDFNNEADTPDNFQSRRPNTSFCFLDIRSPGLGDTAMYLCATSSPQEREIADTQYFGPGTRLTVL.

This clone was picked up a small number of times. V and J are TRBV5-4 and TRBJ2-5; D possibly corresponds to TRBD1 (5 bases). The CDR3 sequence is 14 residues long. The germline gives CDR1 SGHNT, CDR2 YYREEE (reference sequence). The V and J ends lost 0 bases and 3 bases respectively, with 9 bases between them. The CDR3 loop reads CASSLEGREETQYF. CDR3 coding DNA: TGTGCCAGCAGCTTGGAAGGCAGGGAAGAGACCCAGTACTTC.

The CDR3 DNA follows: TGCGCCAGCAGCCCGGGAGGGGAGACCCAGTACTTC. Amino acids: CASSPGGETQYF. The chain joins TRBV5-1 to TRBJ2-5; 8 bases fit TRBD2. Trimming removed 4 bases from V and 5 bases from J; junction bases left unmatched: 1. Germline CDR1 is SGHRS and CDR2 is YFSETQ. This CDR3 comprises 12 residues.

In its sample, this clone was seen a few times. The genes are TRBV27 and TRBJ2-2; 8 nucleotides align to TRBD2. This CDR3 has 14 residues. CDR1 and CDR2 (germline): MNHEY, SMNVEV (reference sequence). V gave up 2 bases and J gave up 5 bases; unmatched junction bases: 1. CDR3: CASSLGTSTGELFF. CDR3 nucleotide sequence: TGTGCCAGCAGTTTAGGGACTAGTACCGGGGAGCTGTTTTTT.